These T cell receptor beta chains were read from a single sample in a study of CD4 T cells in relation to SARS-CoV-2 and coronaviruses. The antigens for these receptors are not known. Sequenced by immunoSEQ multiplex PCR; TCRdb stores in-frame clones only, minus some. The repertoire includes just over 25,000 clones, 75% of them detected once, and 10% to 15% sits in the top ten. Sequencing was performed on CD4+ T cells from PBMCs, cultured in vitro. These receptors were obtained from a human donor in good health. The CDR3 runs from the conserved cysteine through the conserved F or W. A D gene is named only where the DNA matches it firmly. Clone sizes are given selectively: once, few, many, or a class where the clone is expanded.

clone size	V gene	D gene	J gene	CDR3 protein	CDR3 DNA
-	TRBV3-1/TRBV3-2	-	TRBJ1-5	CASSSPGYSNQPQHF	TGTGCCAGCAGCAGCCCGGGGTATAGCAATCAGCCCCAGCATTTT
-	TRBV12-3/TRBV12-4	-	TRBJ1-2	CASSLGGIGYTF	TGTGCCAGCAGTTTAGGGGGTATCGGCTACACCTTC
-	TRBV3-1/TRBV3-2	TRBD2	TRBJ2-3	CASSQDWASGDTDTQYF	TGTGCCAGCAGCCAAGATTGGGCTAGCGGGGATACGGATACGCAGTATTTT
-	TRBV27	-	TRBJ2-5	CASRLADQETQYF	TGTGCCAGCAGACTAGCCGACCAAGAGACCCAGTACTTC
-	TRBV5-1	-	TRBJ2-7	CASSLHLQGFGSYEQYF	TGCGCCAGCAGCCTCCACCTACAGGGTTTCGGCTCCTACGAGCAGTACTTC
-	TRBV5-1	-	TRBJ2-5	CASSLDSGQETQYF	TGCGCCAGCAGCTTGGACAGCGGCCAAGAGACCCAGTACTTC
-	TRBV4-1	TRBD2	TRBJ2-3	CASSQWGGTTDTQYF	TGCGCCAGCAGCCAATGGGGGGGAACCACAGATACGCAGTATTTT
-	TRBV25-1	-	TRBJ2-7	CASSELGDATYEQYF	TGTGCCAGCAGTGAATTAGGGGACGCGACCTACGAGCAGTACTTC
-	TRBV7-9	TRBD1	TRBJ2-7	CASSIRGQGANYEQYF	TGTGCCAGCAGCATCCGTGGACAGGGGGCAAACTACGAGCAGTACTTC
-	TRBV5-1	-	TRBJ1-4	CASSLSASTNEKLFF	TGCGCCAGCAGCTTAAGTGCATCAACTAATGAAAAACTGTTTTTT
-	TRBV29-1	TRBD1	TRBJ2-3	CSVPGQDTDTQYF	TGCAGCGTTCCGGGACAGGACACAGATACGCAGTATTTT
-	TRBV3-1/TRBV3-2	-	TRBJ2-7	CASSQDLGKREQYF	TGTGCCAGCAGCCAAGATCTCGGGAAACGCGAGCAGTACTTC
-	TRBV19	-	TRBJ2-5	CASSAYRVPQETQYF	TGTGCCAGTAGTGCCTACAGGGTTCCCCAAGAGACCCAGTACTTC
once	TRBV11-3	-	TRBJ2-7	CASSLTAQGEQYF	TGTGCCAGCAGCTTAACCGCCCAGGGCGAGCAGTACTTC
-	TRBV3-1/TRBV3-2	TRBD1	TRBJ2-7	CASSQGWDRISYEQYF	TGTGCCAGCAGCCAAGGATGGGACAGAATCTCCTACGAGCAGTACTTC
-	TRBV29-1	-	TRBJ2-5	CSVEDRHRIPFETQYF	TGCAGCGTTGAAGATCGGCACAGGATCCCATTCGAGACCCAGTACTTC
-	TRBV18	TRBD1	TRBJ1-1	CASSPLLTGGGGNTEAFF	TGTGCCAGCTCACCATTATTGACAGGGGGCGGCGGAAACACTGAAGCTTTCTTT
-	TRBV7-2	TRBD2	TRBJ2-2	CASSPVGLAGAGELFF	TGTGCCAGCAGCCCGGTTGGGCTAGCGGGCGCCGGGGAGCTGTTTTTT
-	TRBV19	-	TRBJ2-1	CASSRIAAYNEQFF	TGTGCCAGTAGTAGAATAGCGGCGTACAATGAGCAGTTCTTC
-	TRBV7-2	-	TRBJ2-7	CASSPAGKSAYEQYF	TGTGCCAGCAGCCCGGCGGGTAAGAGTGCCTACGAGCAGTACTTC
-	TRBV10-2	-	TRBJ1-1	CATQIGGSGTEAFF	TGCGCCACCCAGATCGGCGGCAGTGGCACTGAAGCTTTCTTT
-	TRBV7-2	TRBD2	TRBJ2-5	CASSPGTSGLETQYF	TGTGCCAGCAGCCCGGGGACTAGCGGTCTAGAGACCCAGTACTTC
-	TRBV24-1	-	TRBJ2-5	CATSGGSGETQYF	TGTGCCACCAGTGGGGGGTCGGGAGAGACCCAGTACTTC
few	TRBV29-1	-	TRBJ1-2	CSVEWPSNYGYTF	TGCAGCGTTGAATGGCCCAGTAACTATGGCTACACCTTC
-	TRBV5-4	TRBD2	TRBJ2-3	CASRLAGSTDTQYF	TGTGCCAGCCGACTAGCGGGGAGCACAGATACGCAGTATTTT
-	TRBV19	-	TRBJ1-2	CASSVQVVLPHGYTF	TGTGCCAGTAGTGTACAGGTCGTCCTCCCCCATGGCTACACCTTC
-	TRBV27	-	TRBJ2-7	CASSQQGRTEQYF	TGTGCCAGCAGTCAGCAAGGGCGTACCGAGCAGTACTTC
-	TRBV6-2/TRBV6-3	-	TRBJ2-4	CASSYSQRESPKNIQYF	TGTGCCAGCAGTTACTCTCAACGGGAATCCCCCAAAAACATTCAGTACTTC
once	TRBV7-2	-	TRBJ2-4	CASSSPTSGKNIQYF	TGTGCCAGCAGCTCCCCTACCTCGGGCAAAAACATTCAGTACTTC